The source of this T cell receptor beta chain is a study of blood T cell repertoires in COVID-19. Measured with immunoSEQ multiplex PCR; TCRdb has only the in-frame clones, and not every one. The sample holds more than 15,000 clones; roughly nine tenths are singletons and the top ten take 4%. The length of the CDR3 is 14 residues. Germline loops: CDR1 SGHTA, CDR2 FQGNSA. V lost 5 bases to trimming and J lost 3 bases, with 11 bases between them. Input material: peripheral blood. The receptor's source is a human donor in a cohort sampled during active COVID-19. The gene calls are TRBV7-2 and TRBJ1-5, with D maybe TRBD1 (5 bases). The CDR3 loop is CASSTGRNNQPQHF. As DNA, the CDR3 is TGTGCCAGCAGCACAGGACGGAACAATCAGCCCCAGCATTTT.